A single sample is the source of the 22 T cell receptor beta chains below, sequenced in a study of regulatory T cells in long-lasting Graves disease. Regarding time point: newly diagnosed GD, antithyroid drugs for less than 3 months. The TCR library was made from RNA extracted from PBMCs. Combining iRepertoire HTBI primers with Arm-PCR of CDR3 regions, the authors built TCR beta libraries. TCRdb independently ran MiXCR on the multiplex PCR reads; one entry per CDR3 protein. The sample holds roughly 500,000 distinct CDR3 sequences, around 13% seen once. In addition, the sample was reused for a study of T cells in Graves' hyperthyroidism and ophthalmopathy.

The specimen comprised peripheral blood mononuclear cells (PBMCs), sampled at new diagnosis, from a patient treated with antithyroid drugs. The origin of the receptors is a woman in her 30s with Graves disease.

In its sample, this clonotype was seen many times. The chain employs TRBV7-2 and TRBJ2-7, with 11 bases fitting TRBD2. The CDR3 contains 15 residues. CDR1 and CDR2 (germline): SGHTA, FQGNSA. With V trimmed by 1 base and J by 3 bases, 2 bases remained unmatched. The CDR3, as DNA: TGTGCCAGCAGCTTAGGTCTAGCGGGGGGCTACGAGCAGTACTTC. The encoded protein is CASSLGLAGGYEQYF.

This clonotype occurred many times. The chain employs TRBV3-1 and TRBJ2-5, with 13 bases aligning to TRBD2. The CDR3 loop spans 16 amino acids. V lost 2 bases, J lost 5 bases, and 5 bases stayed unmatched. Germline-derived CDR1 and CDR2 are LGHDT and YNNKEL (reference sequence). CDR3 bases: TGTGCCAGCAGCCAAAGGACTAGCGGGAGCAGGGAGACCCAGTACTTC. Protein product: CASSQRTSGSRETQYF.

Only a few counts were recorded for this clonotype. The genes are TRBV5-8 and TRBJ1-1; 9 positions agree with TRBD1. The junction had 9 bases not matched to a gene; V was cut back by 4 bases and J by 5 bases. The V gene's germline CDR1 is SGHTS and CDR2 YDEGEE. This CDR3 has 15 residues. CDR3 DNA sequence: TGTGCCAGCAGCCCATGGGACAGGGACGAGACTGAAGCTTTCTTT. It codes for CASSPWDRDETEAFF.

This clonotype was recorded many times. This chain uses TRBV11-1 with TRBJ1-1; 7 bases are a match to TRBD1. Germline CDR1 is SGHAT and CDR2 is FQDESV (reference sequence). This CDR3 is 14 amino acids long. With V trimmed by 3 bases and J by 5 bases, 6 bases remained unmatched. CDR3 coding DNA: TGTGCCAGCAGCTTGCCGGCAGGGGGTACTGAAGCTTTCTTT. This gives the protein CASSLPAGGTEAFF.

The CDR3 region is CASSLAGQTNQPQHF. The CDR3 DNA reads TGTGCCAGCAGCTTAGCAGGGCAGACGAATCAGCCCCAGCATTTT. V usage is TRBV7-8 and J usage is TRBJ1-5; D is undetermined. The length of the CDR3 is 15 residues. CDR1 and CDR2 from the germline V gene are SGHVS and FQNEAQ. V was trimmed by 0 bases and J by 4 bases, leaving 10 bases between them.

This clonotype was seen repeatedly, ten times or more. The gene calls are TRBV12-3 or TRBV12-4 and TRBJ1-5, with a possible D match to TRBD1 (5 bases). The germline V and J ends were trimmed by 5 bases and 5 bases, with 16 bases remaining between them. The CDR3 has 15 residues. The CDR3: CASSGGPSGHQPQHF. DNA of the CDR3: TGTGCCAGCAGTGGGGGTCCCTCCGGACATCAGCCCCAGCATTTT.

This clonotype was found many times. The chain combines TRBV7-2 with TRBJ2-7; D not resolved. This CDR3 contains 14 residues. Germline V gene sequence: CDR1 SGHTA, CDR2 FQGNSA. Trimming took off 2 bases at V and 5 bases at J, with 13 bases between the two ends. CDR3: CASSLRLAVHEQYF. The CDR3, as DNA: TGTGCCAGCAGCTTACGACTCGCGGTCCACGAGCAGTACTTC.

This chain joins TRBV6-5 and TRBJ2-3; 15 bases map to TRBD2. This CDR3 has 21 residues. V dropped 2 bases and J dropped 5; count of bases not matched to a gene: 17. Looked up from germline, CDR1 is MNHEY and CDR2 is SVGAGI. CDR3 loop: CASSYRDFEGGLAGGVDTQYF. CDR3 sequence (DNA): TGTGCCAGCAGTTACAGGGACTTCGAAGGGGGACTAGCGGGAGGAGTAGATACGCAGTATTTT.

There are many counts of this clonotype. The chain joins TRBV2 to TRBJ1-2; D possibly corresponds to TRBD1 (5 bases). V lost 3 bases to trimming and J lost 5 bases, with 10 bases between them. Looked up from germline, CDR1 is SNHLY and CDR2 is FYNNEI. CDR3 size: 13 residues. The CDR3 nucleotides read TGTGCCAGCAGTGAGAGGGGCCGGTATGGCTACACCTTC. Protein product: CASSERGRYGYTF.

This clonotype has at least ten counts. The CDR3 sequence: CASSSSGTLYEQYF. The CDR3 region has the DNA TGTGCCAGCAGCTCATCCGGGACTCTCTACGAGCAGTACTTC. This chain connects TRBV11-2 to TRBJ2-7; perhaps TRBD2 as D (6 bases). The V and J ends lost 4 bases and 3 bases respectively, with 13 bases between them. CDR3 length: 14 residues. Per the germline V gene, CDR1 is SGHAT and CDR2 is FQNNGV.

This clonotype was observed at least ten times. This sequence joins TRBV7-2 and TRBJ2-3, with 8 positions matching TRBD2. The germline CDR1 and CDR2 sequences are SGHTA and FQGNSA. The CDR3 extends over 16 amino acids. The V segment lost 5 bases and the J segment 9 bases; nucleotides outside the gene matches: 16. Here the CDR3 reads CASSPRGGAARRTQYF. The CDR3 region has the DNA TGTGCCAGCAGCCCCCGGGGGGGAGCAGCTAGGAGGACGCAGTATTTT.

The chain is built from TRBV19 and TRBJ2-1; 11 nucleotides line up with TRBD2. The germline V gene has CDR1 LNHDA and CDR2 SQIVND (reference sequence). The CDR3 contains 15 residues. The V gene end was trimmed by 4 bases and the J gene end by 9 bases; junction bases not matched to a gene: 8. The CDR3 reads CASSKGTSGRGEQFF. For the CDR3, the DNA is TGTGCCAGTAGTAAAGGGACTAGCGGCCGGGGTGAGCAGTTCTTC. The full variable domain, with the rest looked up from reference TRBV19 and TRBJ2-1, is DGGITQSPKYLFRKEGQNVTLSCEQNLNHDAMYWYRQDPGQGLRLIYYSQIVNDFQKGDIAEGYSVSREKKESFPLTVTSAQKNPTAFYLCASSKGTSGRGEQFFGPGTRLTVL.

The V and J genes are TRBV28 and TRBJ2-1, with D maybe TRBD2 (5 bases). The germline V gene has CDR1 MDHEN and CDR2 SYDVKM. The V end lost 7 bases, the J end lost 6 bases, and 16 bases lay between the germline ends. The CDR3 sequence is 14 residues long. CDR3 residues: CASTYGASINEQFF. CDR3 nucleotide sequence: TGTGCCAGCACCTACGGAGCTAGCATCAATGAGCAGTTCTTC.

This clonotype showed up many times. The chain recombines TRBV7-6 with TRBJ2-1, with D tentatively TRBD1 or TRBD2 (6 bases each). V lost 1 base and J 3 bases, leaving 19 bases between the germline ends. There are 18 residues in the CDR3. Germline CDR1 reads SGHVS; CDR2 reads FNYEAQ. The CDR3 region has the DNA TGTGCCAGCAGCTTAGTATTTTTGGGGGGCGGAATCTACAATGAGCAGTTCTTC. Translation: CASSLVFLGGGIYNEQFF. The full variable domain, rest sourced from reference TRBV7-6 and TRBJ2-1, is GAGVSQSPRYKVTKRGQDVALRCDPISGHVSLYWYRQALGQGPEFLTYFNYEAQQDKSGLPNDRFSAERPEGSISTLTIQRTEQRDSAMYRCASSLVFLGGGIYNEQFFGPGTRLTVL.

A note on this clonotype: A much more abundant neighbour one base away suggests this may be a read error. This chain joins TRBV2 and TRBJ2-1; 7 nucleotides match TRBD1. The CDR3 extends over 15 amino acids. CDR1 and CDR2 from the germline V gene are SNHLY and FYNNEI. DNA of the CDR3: TGTGCCACCAGTGACCGTGGGACAGTCTCTAATGAGCGGTTCTTC. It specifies CATSDRGTVSNERFF.

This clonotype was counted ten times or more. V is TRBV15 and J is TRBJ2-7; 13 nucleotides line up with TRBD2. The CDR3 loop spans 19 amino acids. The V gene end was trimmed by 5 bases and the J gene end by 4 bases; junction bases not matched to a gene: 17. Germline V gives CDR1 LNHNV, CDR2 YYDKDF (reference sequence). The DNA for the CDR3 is TGTGCCACCAGCCGGGAGACTTACAGAACTAGCGGGAGGGCATACGAGCAGTACTTC. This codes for CATSRETYRTSGRAYEQYF. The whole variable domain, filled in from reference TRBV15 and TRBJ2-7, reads DAMVIQNPRYQVTQFGKPVTLSCSQTLNHNVMYWYQQKSSQAPKLLFHYYDKDFNNEADTPDNFQSRRPNTSFCFLDIRSPGLGDTAMYLCATSRETYRTSGRAYEQYFGPGTRLTVT.

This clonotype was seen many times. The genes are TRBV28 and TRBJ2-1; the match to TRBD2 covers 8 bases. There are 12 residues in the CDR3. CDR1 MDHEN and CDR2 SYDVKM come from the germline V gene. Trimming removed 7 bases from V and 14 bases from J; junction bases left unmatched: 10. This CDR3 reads CASTVSQREKFF. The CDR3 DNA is TGTGCCAGCACCGTCAGCCAGCGGGAGAAGTTCTTC.

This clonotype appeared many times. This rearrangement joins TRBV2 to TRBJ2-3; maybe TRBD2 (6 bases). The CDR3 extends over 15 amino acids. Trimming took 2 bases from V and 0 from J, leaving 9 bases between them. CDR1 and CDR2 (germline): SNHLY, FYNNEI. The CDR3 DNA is TGTGCCAGCAGTGAAATAGCGGCTAGCACAGATACGCAGTATTTT. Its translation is CASSEIAASTDTQYF.

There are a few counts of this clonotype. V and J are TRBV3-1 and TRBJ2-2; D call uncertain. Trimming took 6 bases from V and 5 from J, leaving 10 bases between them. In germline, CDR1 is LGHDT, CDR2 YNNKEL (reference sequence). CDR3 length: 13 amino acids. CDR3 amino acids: CASSYLGTGELFF. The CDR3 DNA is TGTGCCAGCAGTTATTTAGGGACCGGGGAGCTGTTTTTT.

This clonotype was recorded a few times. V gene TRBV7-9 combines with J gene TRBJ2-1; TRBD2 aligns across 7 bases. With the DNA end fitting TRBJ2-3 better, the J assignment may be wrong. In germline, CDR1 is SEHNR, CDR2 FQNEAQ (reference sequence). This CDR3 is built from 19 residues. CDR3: CASSRLGILAAGVPDTQYF. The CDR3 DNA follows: TGTGCCAGCAGCCGCCTGGGCATTTTAGCGGCGGGAGTCCCCGATACGCAGTATTTT.

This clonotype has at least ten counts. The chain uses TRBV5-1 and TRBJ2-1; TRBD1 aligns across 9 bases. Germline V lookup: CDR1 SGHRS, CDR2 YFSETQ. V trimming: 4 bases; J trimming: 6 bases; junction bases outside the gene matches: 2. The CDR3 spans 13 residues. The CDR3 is CASSGGQGNEQFF. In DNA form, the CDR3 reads TGCGCCAGCAGCGGGGGACAGGGCAATGAGCAGTTCTTC. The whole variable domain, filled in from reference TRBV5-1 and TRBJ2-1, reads KAGVTQTPRYLIKTRGQQVTLSCSPISGHRSVSWYQQTPGQGLQFLFEYFSETQRNKGNFPGRFSGRQFSNSRSEMNVSTLELGDSALYLCASSGGQGNEQFFGPGTRLTVL.

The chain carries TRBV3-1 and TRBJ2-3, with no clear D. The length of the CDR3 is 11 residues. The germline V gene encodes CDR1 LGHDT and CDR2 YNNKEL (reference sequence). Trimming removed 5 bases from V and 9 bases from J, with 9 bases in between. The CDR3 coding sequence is TGTGCCAGCAGCATTATAGGGACGCAGTATTTT. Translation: CASSIIGTQYF.